The 27 T cell receptor beta chains given below trace back to one sample, sequenced in a study of T cell repertoires in cytomegalovirus infection. No antigens are known for them. TCRdb passed the reads through MiXCR, listing each CDR3 protein once. The data show some 940,000 distinct CDR3 sequences, roughly a third seen once. Source: cultured CD8+ T cells from PBMCs, taken from culture after CMV antigen stimulation. Source of these receptors: a human donor in good health (CMV status not recorded). Some clones in this sample may be carry-over from other donors' samples.

This clonotype has ten or more counts. The CDR3 region is CASSPTGTSNTGELFF. Here the CDR3 DNA reads TGTGCCAGCAGCCCGACCGGGACTAGTAACACCGGGGAGCTGTTTTTT. The V gene is TRBV7-9, the J gene TRBJ2-2, with 8 bases fitting TRBD2. V gave up 5 bases and J gave up 2 bases; unmatched junction bases: 7. Germline CDR1 SEHNR, CDR2 FQNEAQ (reference sequence). The CDR3 extends over 16 amino acids.

In this sample, this clonotype turned up a few times. This chain uses TRBV6-8 with TRBJ1-1; D is unresolved. This CDR3 is 16 amino acids long. V gave up 0 bases and J gave up 3 bases, with 14 bases separating them. Germline CDR1 reads MNHGY; CDR2 reads SAAAGT. CDR3 nucleotides: TGTGCCAGCAGTTACTCCGAGTCCCCATCGGACACTGAAGCTTTCTTT. Encoded protein: CASSYSESPSDTEAFF.

The genes are TRBV7-9 and TRBJ1-2; 7 bases are a match to TRBD1. Trimming took 5 bases from V and 6 from J; bases not matched to a gene: 9. CDR3 length: 14 residues. Germline V gene lookup returns CDR1 SEHNR and CDR2 FQNEAQ (reference sequence). In DNA form, the CDR3 reads TGTGCCAGCAGCCCCCGGGGGGGGACAGATGGCTACACCTTC. Translating gives CASSPRGGTDGYTF.

The V gene is TRBV5-1, the J gene TRBJ1-1; D call uncertain. V was trimmed by 2 bases and J by 3 bases, leaving 11 bases between them. Germline CDR1 is SGHRS and CDR2 is YFSETQ. CDR3 length equals 14 residues. Here the CDR3 reads CASSLKPFDTEAFF. CDR3 in DNA: TGCGCCAGCAGCTTAAAACCCTTCGACACTGAAGCTTTCTTT.

This clonotype showed up many times. The CDR3 loop is CASSLDRDTEAFF. For the CDR3, the DNA is TGTGCCAGCAGCTTAGACAGGGACACTGAAGCTTTCTTT. The V gene is TRBV7-6, the J gene TRBJ1-1, with a tentative D call TRBD1 (6 bases). The CDR3 contains 13 residues. CDR1 and CDR2 (germline): SGHVS, FNYEAQ. Trimming stripped 1 base from V and 3 bases from J, with 6 bases between.

This sequence joins TRBV7-3 and TRBJ2-4, with D unclear. Trimming stripped 6 bases from V and 0 bases from J, with 12 bases between. CDR3 length: 15 amino acids. Germline values: CDR1 SGHTA, CDR2 FQGTGA. For the CDR3, the DNA is TGTGCCAGCAGGTCAGGCGACCTAGCCAAAAACATTCAGTACTTC. It translates to CASRSGDLAKNIQYF.

The chain has TRBV11-1 and TRBJ1-1; 8 positions match TRBD1. There are 17 residues in the CDR3. V dropped 4 bases and J dropped 3; count of bases not matched to a gene: 13. Germline V gene lookup returns CDR1 SGHAT and CDR2 FQDESV (reference sequence). The CDR3 nucleotides read TGTGCCAGCAGCTATACCTCGGACAGGGAAGTGGACACTGAAGCTTTCTTT. Protein sequence: CASSYTSDREVDTEAFF.

The chain carries TRBV28 and TRBJ1-1; tentative D call: TRBD1 (5 bases). V lost 7 bases, J lost 7 bases, and 16 bases lay in between. CDR3 length: 13 amino acids. Per the germline V gene, CDR1 is MDHEN and CDR2 is SYDVKM. The CDR3 spells CASTVIMGGEAFF. The CDR3 nucleotides are TGTGCCAGCACCGTCATAATGGGGGGTGAAGCTTTCTTT.

This clonotype was observed many times. The V call is TRBV27, the J call TRBJ1-3, with TRBD1 as a possible D gene (5 bases). Trimming stripped 5 bases from V and 0 bases from J, with 14 bases between. Per germline, CDR1 MNHEY and CDR2 SMNVEV (reference sequence). This CDR3 spans 16 amino acids. The CDR3 nucleotides are TGTGCCAGCAGTCCGAACCTCAGGGTCTCTGGAAACACCATATATTTT. Protein sequence: CASSPNLRVSGNTIYF.

The chain joins TRBV24-1 to TRBJ1-2; 9 nucleotides align to TRBD1. Germline V gene lookup returns CDR1 KGHDR and CDR2 SFDVKD. The V gene end was trimmed by 3 bases and the J gene end by 8 bases; junction bases not matched to a gene: 6. The CDR3 runs to 14 residues. The DNA for the CDR3 is TGTGCCACCAGTGATCGAACAGGGGGCGACGGCTACACCTTC. This sequence encodes CATSDRTGGDGYTF.

This clonotype was detected a few times. CDR3 sequence: CASSMGTAWTYEQYV. The CDR3 DNA reads TGTGCCAGCAGCATGGGGACGGCCTGGACCTACGAGCAGTACGTC. The chain couples TRBV7-2 to TRBJ2-7; tentatively, D is TRBD1 or TRBD2 (5 bases each). Per germline, CDR1 SGHTA and CDR2 FQGNSA. V lost 5 bases and J lost 2, with 16 bases in between. The CDR3 is 15 residues long.

A few counts support this clonotype. The chain combines TRBV7-9 with TRBJ1-2, with a weak D call TRBD1 (5 bases). The V end lost 6 bases, the J end lost 0 bases, and 14 bases lay between the germline ends. This CDR3 has 15 amino acids. Looked up from germline, CDR1 is SEHNR and CDR2 is FQNEAQ (reference sequence). The CDR3 region is CASREDSAPNYGYTF. The CDR3 DNA is TGTGCCAGCAGAGAAGACAGTGCTCCTAACTATGGCTACACCTTC. Using reference TRBV7-9 and TRBJ1-2 for the parts outside the CDR3, the full variable domain is DTGVSQNPRHKITKRGQNVTFRCDPISEHNRLYWYRQTLGQGPEFLTYFQNEAQLEKSRLLSDRFSAERPKGSFSTLEIQRTEQGDSAMYLCASREDSAPNYGYTFGSGTRLTVV.

This clonotype was seen only a few times. The V call is TRBV27, the J call TRBJ2-3; D is uncertain. This CDR3 has 11 amino acids. Germline V gives CDR1 MNHEY, CDR2 SMNVEV (reference sequence). The V end was cut by 7 bases, the J end by 5 bases, with 7 bases between. The CDR3 here is CASTWGDTQYF. The CDR3 nucleotides read TGTGCCAGCACATGGGGAGATACGCAGTATTTT.

The chain combines TRBV5-5 with TRBJ1-1, with 8 bases matching TRBD1. The CDR3 covers 15 residues. Looked up from germline, CDR1 is SGHKS and CDR2 is YYEKEE (reference sequence). With 5 bases clipped from V and 3 bases from J, the junction kept 9 bases outside the gene matches. The CDR3 sequence is CASRATGEWDTEAFF. The CDR3, as DNA: TGTGCCAGCAGGGCGACAGGGGAATGGGACACTGAAGCTTTCTTT.

This clonotype was picked up a small number of times. The chain combines TRBV6-5 with TRBJ1-6, with TRBD1 identical over 9 bases. CDR1 is MNHEY and CDR2 is SVGAGI in the germline V gene. V lost 2 bases to trimming and J lost 9 bases; unmatched junction nucleotides: 11. The CDR3 consists of 17 residues. The DNA of the CDR3 is TGTGCCAGCAGTTACGGGTTGGAAGGGACAGGGTTTTCACCCCTCCACTTT. The encoded protein is CASSYGLEGTGFSPLHF.

The chain uses TRBV3-1 and TRBJ2-5; D is unclear. This CDR3 is 14 amino acids long. Between the trimmed V and J ends, which lost 3 bases and 0 bases, there was a span of 8 bases. CDR1 is LGHDT, CDR2 YNNKEL, per germline (reference sequence). CDR3 loop: CASSHVAYQETQYF. The CDR3 DNA sequence: TGTGCCAGCAGCCACGTCGCCTACCAAGAGACCCAGTACTTC.

This clonotype was detected many times. The CDR3 protein is CASSPLAWDPTDTQYF. The CDR3 DNA reads TGTGCCAGCAGCCCACTAGCTTGGGACCCCACAGATACGCAGTATTTT. The chain combines TRBV7-2 with TRBJ2-3; D possibly corresponds to TRBD2 (6 bases). V lost 5 bases and J lost 2, with 17 bases in between. Germline V gene sequence: CDR1 SGHTA, CDR2 FQGNSA. CDR3 size: 16 residues.

V and J are TRBV10-3 and TRBJ1-2; a possible D gene is TRBD1 (5 bases). Trimming took off 0 bases at V and 8 bases at J, with 13 bases between the two ends. The germline gives CDR1 ENHRY, CDR2 SYGVKD. CDR3 length: 14 amino acids. Written as DNA, the CDR3 is TGTGCCATCAGTGAGTCGTCGCAGGGAGAAGGCTACACCTTC. Translation gives CAISESSQGEGYTF.

The chain employs TRBV27 and TRBJ1-1; a possible D gene is TRBD1 (5 bases). Looked up from germline, CDR1 is MNHEY and CDR2 is SMNVEV (reference sequence). This CDR3 comprises 11 residues. V lost 8 bases, J lost 14 bases, and 18 bases lay in between. The CDR3 DNA sequence: TGTGCCAGCGCCGCCGGGACGAGACCCTTCTTT. Translation gives CASAAGTRPFF.

This clonotype occurred a few times. The V and J genes are TRBV5-4 and TRBJ1-2; maybe TRBD1 (5 bases). V shed 2 bases and J shed 4 bases, with 15 bases lying between them. The V gene's germline CDR1 is SGHNT and CDR2 YYREEE (reference sequence). The CDR3 has 15 amino acids. For the CDR3, the DNA is TGTGCCAGCAGCTTTCACGCAGGGTCGGCCTATGGCTACACCTTC. This gives the protein CASSFHAGSAYGYTF.

This clonotype was observed at least ten times. In DNA, the CDR3 is TGCAGTGCTAGAGGGACAGGGACCTACAATGAGCAGTTCTTC. It encodes CSARGTGTYNEQFF. V and J are TRBV20-1 and TRBJ2-1, with 8 bases that match TRBD1. This CDR3 spans 14 amino acids. The J segment lost 2 bases and the V segment lost 1 base, leaving 1 base of the junction unmatched. Germline lookup yields CDR1 DFQATT and CDR2 SNEGSKA (reference sequence).

In its sample, this clonotype was seen a few times. The V gene is TRBV6-5, the J gene TRBJ2-7; 7 positions match TRBD1. This CDR3 region has 12 residues. Germline V gene data show CDR1 as MNHEY and CDR2 as SVGAGI. J was trimmed by 3 bases and V by 9 bases; bases with no gene match: 5. CDR3 protein: CASRQGFYEQYF. The CDR3 DNA sequence: TGTGCCAGTAGACAGGGCTTCTACGAGCAGTACTTC.

This clonotype has just a few counts. The CDR3 sequence is CASSRNLAGTEYGYTF. CDR3 DNA sequence: TGTGCCAGCAGCCGGAACTTAGCCGGGACAGAATATGGCTACACCTTC. This chain joins TRBV14 and TRBJ1-2; 7 bases line up with TRBD1. The V gene's germline CDR1 is SGHDN and CDR2 FVKESK. CDR3 length: 16 amino acids. Trimming took 4 bases from V and 5 from J; bases not matched to a gene: 13.

This clonotype was detected a few times. The chain carries TRBV10-3 and TRBJ2-1; D uncertain. This CDR3 comprises 17 residues. Germline V gives CDR1 ENHRY, CDR2 SYGVKD. V lost 4 bases to trimming and J lost 5 bases, with 21 bases between them. CDR3 nucleotides: TGTGCCATCAGTGGTTTGGAACAGCACCTAGGGAACAATGAGCAGTTCTTC. This sequence encodes CAISGLEQHLGNNEQFF.

This rearrangement joins TRBV6-2 or TRBV6-3 to TRBJ2-1, with 11 bases aligning to TRBD2. Germline CDR1 MNHEY, CDR2 SVGEGT. Trimming cost V 5 bases and J 8 bases; bases outside gene matches: 11. The CDR3 contains 16 residues. This CDR3 reads CASSLTSGGAQDEQFF. The DNA of the CDR3 is TGTGCCAGCAGTCTCACTAGCGGGGGTGCCCAGGATGAGCAGTTCTTC.

This clonotype was observed many times. CDR3 residues: CASSLSPIGGAPDTQYF. The CDR3 bases are TGTGCCAGCAGCTTAAGCCCCATTGGGGGCGCCCCAGATACGCAGTATTTT. The chain is built from TRBV7-2 and TRBJ2-3; perhaps TRBD1 as D (6 bases). Per germline, CDR1 SGHTA and CDR2 FQGNSA. This CDR3 spans 17 amino acids. The V end lost 2 bases, the J end lost 4 bases, and 19 bases lay between the germline ends.

This sequence joins TRBV5-4 and TRBJ2-7, with 7 positions matching TRBD1. V trimming: 3 bases; J trimming: 4 bases; junction bases outside the gene matches: 7. The CDR3 runs 14 residues. CDR1 is SGHNT, CDR2 YYREEE, per germline (reference sequence). CDR3 sequence reads: CASSYGDSNYEQYF. CDR3 DNA: TGTGCCAGCAGCTACGGGGACAGCAATTACGAGCAGTACTTC.